This passage covers 18 T cell receptor beta chains from one sample sequenced in a study of cytomegalovirus exposure and HLA in healthy donors. The PCR ran on 60 Vbeta and 13 Jbeta primers. Only in-frame clones appear in the TCRdb table, and some are missing; sequencing was by immunoSEQ multiplex PCR. The table records hundreds of thousands of clones, around 78% of them present only once. Sequencing was carried out using PBMCs. The receptor set was obtained from a boy aged 10-17 years in good health and CMV-seronegative.

The chain uses TRBV5-4 and TRBJ2-2, with 14 bases identical to TRBD2. The germline CDR1 and CDR2 sequences are SGHNT and YYREEE (reference sequence). This CDR3 comprises 17 residues. Trimming at V came to 0 bases and at J to 6 bases, leaving 4 bases not matched to a gene. The CDR3 DNA follows: TGTGCCAGCAGCTTGGGGCAGGGACTAGCGGGAGCCGGGGAGCTGTTTTTT. This translates into CASSLGQGLAGAGELFF. The full variable domain, its missing parts supplied by reference TRBV5-4 and TRBJ2-2, is ETGVTQSPTHLIKTRGQQVTLRCSSQSGHNTVSWYQQALGQGPQFIFQYYREEENGRGNFPPRFSGLQFPNYSSELNVNALELDDSALYLCASSLGQGLAGAGELFFGEGSRLTVL.

This chain connects TRBV12-5 to TRBJ1-1; D gene ambiguous. The V and J ends lost 0 bases and 7 bases respectively, with 12 bases between them. The CDR3 is 14 amino acids. Germline loops: CDR1 LGHNT, CDR2 FRNRAP. The CDR3 coding sequence is TGTGCTAGTGGTTTGGTAGAATCGCGTGGTGAAGCTTTCTTT. Amino acids: CASGLVESRGEAFF. Looking up the rest from reference TRBV12-5 and TRBJ1-1 gives the full variable domain: DARVTQTPRHKVTEMGQEVTMRCQPILGHNTVFWYRQTMMQGLELLAYFRNRAPLDDSGMPKDRFSAEMPDATLATLKIQPSEPRDSAVYFCASGLVESRGEAFFGQGTRLTVV.

The chain combines TRBV6-5 with TRBJ1-1; D possibly corresponds to TRBD1 (5 bases). V lost 0 bases, J lost 6 bases, and 11 bases lay in between. CDR1 and CDR2 (germline): MNHEY, SVGAGI. This CDR3 has 14 amino acids. The CDR3 DNA follows: TGTGCCAGCAGTTACTCGTTGGGGGAGGCTGAAGCTTTCTTT. It specifies CASSYSLGEAEAFF.

The chain combines TRBV5-8 with TRBJ2-7; tentative D call: TRBD1 (6 bases). The germline V gene has CDR1 SGHTS and CDR2 YDEGEE. Trimming stripped 3 bases from V and 6 bases from J, with 22 bases between. The CDR3 loop spans 16 amino acids. DNA for the CDR3: TGTGCCAGCAGCTGCCCAGAAGAGTTCACAGGGTGCGAGCAGTACTTC. It specifies CASSCPEEFTGCEQYF.

In its sample, this clone was seen once. The chain is built from TRBV4-2 and TRBJ2-6; 7 bases fit TRBD1. The CDR3 extends over 19 amino acids. V lost 1 base and J lost 0; bases outside the gene matches: 9. Germline CDR1 LGHNA, CDR2 YNFKEQ. The CDR3 spells CASSQGRQGWGSGANVLTF. Here the CDR3 DNA reads TGTGCCAGCAGCCAAGGGCGACAGGGATGGGGCTCTGGGGCCAACGTCCTGACTTTC.

The V and J genes are TRBV11-3 and TRBJ2-1; D uncertain. Germline V lookup: CDR1 SGHNT, CDR2 YENEEA. This CDR3 is built from 16 residues. V was pared by 0 bases and J by 0 bases, with 9 bases between. CDR3 sequence (DNA): TGTGCCAGCAGCTTAGATAGGAGAGCCTCCTACAATGAGCAGTTCTTC. This codes for CASSLDRRASYNEQFF.

This chain joins TRBV7-8 and TRBJ2-2, with a weak D call TRBD2 (6 bases). V lost 3 bases, J lost 4 bases, and 15 bases lay in between. The CDR3 runs 16 residues. CDR1 is SGHVS, CDR2 FQNEAQ, per germline. The chain's CDR3 is CASSFVRELGTGELFF. The CDR3 nucleotides are TGTGCCAGCAGCTTCGTACGGGAGTTGGGCACCGGGGAGCTGTTTTTT.

CDR3 DNA sequence: TGTGCCAGCAGCGCGTGGGACTTCCAAGAGACCCAGTACTTC. Encoded protein: CASSAWDFQETQYF. The chain recombines TRBV7-9 with TRBJ2-5, with D perhaps TRBD2 (6 bases). The germline gives CDR1 SEHNR, CDR2 FQNEAQ (reference sequence). The CDR3 runs to 14 residues. Between the trimmed V and J ends, which lost 5 bases and 1 base, there was a span of 11 bases.

Points on this clone: The sample carries other DNA sequences with the same CDR3. The V and J genes are TRBV11-3 and TRBJ2-1; 10 bases line up with TRBD2. Germline loops: CDR1 SGHNT, CDR2 YENEEA. J gave up 7 bases and V 2 bases, and 5 bases lay outside the gene matches. The CDR3 has 15 amino acids. The CDR3 protein is CASSLLAGAGNEQFF. The CDR3 DNA follows: TGTGCCAGCAGCTTACTAGCGGGAGCGGGGAATGAGCAGTTCTTC. Together with reference TRBV11-3 and TRBJ2-1, the CDR3 gives the full variable domain: EAGVVQSPRYKIIEKKQPVAFWCNPISGHNTLYWYLQNLGQGPELLIRYENEEAVDDSQLPKDRFSAERLKGVDSTLKIQPAELGDSAVYLCASSLLAGAGNEQFFGPGTRLTVL.

The chain couples TRBV29-1 to TRBJ2-2; no clear D. Germline loops: CDR1 SQVTM, CDR2 ANQGSEA. This CDR3 is built from 11 residues. Deletions cut 7 bases from V and 0 bases from J, with 3 bases between. CDR3 DNA: TGCAGCGCCGCGAACACCGGGGAGCTGTTTTTT. Its translation: CSAANTGELFF.

The rearrangement links TRBV5-4 to TRBJ2-1; TRBD2 matches at 9 bases. The CDR3 runs 15 residues. The V gene end was trimmed by 4 bases and the J gene end by 3 bases; junction bases not matched to a gene: 5. CDR1 is SGHNT and CDR2 is YYREEE in the germline V gene (reference sequence). DNA of the CDR3: TGTGCCAGCAGCCATAGCGGGAGAAGCTACAATGAGCAGTTCTTC. Translated: CASSHSGRSYNEQFF.

This rearrangement joins TRBV10-3 to TRBJ2-1; a possible D gene is TRBD1 (5 bases). Germline CDR1 and CDR2: ENHRY and SYGVKD. The germline V and J ends were trimmed by 6 bases and 0 bases, with 9 bases remaining between them. This CDR3 is 14 amino acids long. Here the CDR3 reads CAIRPDSSYNEQFF. CDR3 in DNA: TGTGCCATCAGACCCGACAGCTCCTACAATGAGCAGTTCTTC.

The chain has TRBV11-2 and TRBJ2-5; D remains unclear. Germline V gene lookup returns CDR1 SGHAT and CDR2 FQNNGV. The CDR3 is 14 amino acids. The V gene lost 1 base and the J gene lost 4 bases, with 10 bases spanning the gap. The CDR3 nucleotides read TGTGCCAGCAGCTTAGCTCCCCGTCCAGAGACCCAGTACTTC. This codes for CASSLAPRPETQYF.

The chain employs TRBV19 and TRBJ2-7, with TRBD1 identical over 9 bases. V lost 6 bases to trimming and J lost 1 base; unmatched junction nucleotides: 4. The germline gives CDR1 LNHDA, CDR2 SQIVND (reference sequence). This CDR3 has 14 residues. CDR3 nucleotides: TGTGCCAGTAGCCGGGACAGGGCTTCCTACGAGCAGTACTTC. Translating it yields CASSRDRASYEQYF. The variable domain in full, completed from reference TRBV19 and TRBJ2-7, reads DGGITQSPKYLFRKEGQNVTLSCEQNLNHDAMYWYRQDPGQGLRLIYYSQIVNDFQKGDIAEGYSVSREKKESFPLTVTSAQKNPTAFYLCASSRDRASYEQYFGPGTRLTVT.

This chain joins TRBV6-6 and TRBJ2-7, with D possibly matching TRBD1 (7 bases). Germline CDR1 reads MNHNY; CDR2 reads SVGAGI (reference sequence). Trimming removed 6 bases at V and 3 bases at J, with 15 bases between. The CDR3 is made up of 14 amino acids. The chain's CDR3 is CASSATGRNYEQYF. The CDR3, as DNA: TGTGCCAGCAGCGCGACAGGGAGGAACTACGAGCAGTACTTC.

This chain joins TRBV11-2 and TRBJ2-3; D is perhaps TRBD2 (7 bases). This CDR3 spans 18 amino acids. V was cut by 5 bases and J by 4 bases, with 25 bases left in between. CDR1 SGHAT and CDR2 FQNNGV come from the germline V gene. As DNA, the CDR3 is TGTGCCAGCAGCCCCATACCTGGGGGGGGGCAAGGGTCAGATACGCAGTATTTT. This codes for CASSPIPGGGQGSDTQYF.

J is TRBJ2-7 and V is TRBV9, with D possibly matching TRBD2 (5 bases). CDR1 and CDR2 (germline): SGDLS, YYNGEE. V was cut by 4 bases and J by 1 base, with 12 bases left in between. This CDR3 comprises 14 residues. Here the CDR3 DNA reads TGTGCCAGCAGCCCCCGAGGGATTTCCTACGAGCAGTACTTC. It encodes CASSPRGISYEQYF. Based on the CDR3 plus reference TRBV9 and TRBJ2-7, the full variable domain is DSGVTQTPKHLITATGQRVTLRCSPRSGDLSVYWYQQSLDQGLQFLIQYYNGEERAKGNILERFSAQQFPDLHSELNLSSLELGDSALYFCASSPRGISYEQYFGPGTRLTVT.

The sample holds a few counts of this clone. V is TRBV21-1 and J is TRBJ2-3; the table's D call, TRBD2, has no DNA check behind it. TRBV21-1 is listed as a pseudogene. This CDR3 has 17 residues. The CDR3 sequence is CASSNGGGRQTTDTQYF. The CDR3 bases are TGTGCCAGCAGCAACGGCGGAGGTCGGCAGACAACAGATACGCAGTATTTT.